These 26 T cell receptor beta chains came from one sample sequenced in a study of shared clonotypes between healthy human individuals. TCRdb keeps only in-frame clones here, not all; method: immunoSEQ multiplex PCR. The sample shows approximately 1,000,000 clones, roughly 80% of them seen only once. Source material: memory CD4+ T cells from PBMCs. Subset meaning: CD45RA-negative fraction. Every receptor here comes from a man in his late teens or twenties in good health. Some clones in this sample may be carry-over from other donors' samples.

The chain combines TRBV7-9 with TRBJ1-5; perhaps TRBD1 as D (6 bases). This CDR3 has 14 residues. Germline V lookup: CDR1 SEHNR, CDR2 FQNEAQ (reference sequence). V was shortened by 1 base and J by 2 bases, with 6 bases between the two germline ends. The CDR3: CASSLEGGNQPQHF. The DNA for the CDR3 is TGTGCCAGCAGCTTAGAGGGGGGCAATCAGCCCCAGCATTTT. Variable domain in full (rest from reference TRBV7-9 and TRBJ1-5): DTGVSQNPRHKITKRGQNVTFRCDPISEHNRLYWYRQTLGQGPEFLTYFQNEAQLEKSRLLSDRFSAERPKGSFSTLEIQRTEQGDSAMYLCASSLEGGNQPQHFGDGTRLSIL.

CDR3 in DNA: TGTGCCAGTAGTATACTCCTAGCGGGAAAGGTGGAGCTGTTTTTT. It translates to CASSILLAGKVELFF. This rearrangement joins TRBV19 to TRBJ2-2, with 9 nucleotides matching TRBD2. Losses at the gene ends were 2 bases for V and 10 bases for J; bases not matched to a gene: 8. From germline, CDR1 is LNHDA and CDR2 SQIVND (reference sequence). The length of the CDR3 is 15 residues.

This chain joins TRBV4-1 and TRBJ2-3; possibly TRBD2 for D (7 bases). Trimming took off 0 bases at V and 14 bases at J, with 15 bases between the two ends. This CDR3 is built from 13 residues. Germline V gives CDR1 MGHRA, CDR2 YSYEKL. For the CDR3, the DNA is TGCGCCAGCAGCCAAGATAAGGAGGGGGGGCGGTATTTT. Its translation: CASSQDKEGGRYF.

V gene TRBV28 combines with J gene TRBJ2-7, with 7 bases aligning to TRBD1. Germline loops: CDR1 MDHEN, CDR2 SYDVKM. The CDR3 loop spans 11 amino acids. With 7 bases clipped from V and 6 bases from J, the junction kept 3 bases outside the gene matches. CDR3 coding DNA: TGTGCCAGCAAAGGGGGCCCCGAGCAGTACTTC. Translation: CASKGGPEQYF.

The chain is built from TRBV27 and TRBJ2-7; D gene unclear. V shed 3 bases and J shed 0 bases, with 12 bases lying between them. Germline assignment: CDR1 MNHEY and CDR2 SMNVEV (reference sequence). CDR3 length equals 15 residues. The CDR3: CASSFKAASSYEQYF. The CDR3 nucleotides read TGTGCCAGCAGTTTTAAGGCCGCTAGCTCCTACGAGCAGTACTTC.

For the CDR3, the DNA is TGTGCCAGCAGTGAACAGGGAGGCGCGACGGAAGCTTTCTTT. It codes for CASSEQGGATEAFF. V gene TRBV6-4 combines with J gene TRBJ1-1; possibly TRBD1 for D (6 bases). V dropped 3 bases and J dropped 8 bases, with 16 bases sitting between them. This CDR3 has 14 amino acids. Germline-derived CDR1 and CDR2 are MRHNA and SNTAGT.

The V call is TRBV2, the J call TRBJ2-1; the D is unclear. The CDR3 is 14 amino acids. Trimming pared 2 bases from V and 9 bases from J, leaving 14 bases between. Per germline, CDR1 SNHLY and CDR2 FYNNEI. The CDR3 coding sequence is TGTGCCAGCAGTGAACTGGACCGTACCGGTGAGCAGTTCTTC. It yields the protein CASSELDRTGEQFF.

V is TRBV28 and J is TRBJ1-5, with a possible D match to TRBD1 (6 bases). V lost 5 bases to trimming and J lost 5 bases, with 19 bases between them. CDR1 is MDHEN, CDR2 SYDVKM, per germline. This CDR3 contains 16 residues. The CDR3 DNA follows: TGTGCCAGCAGTAGCCTCCAGGGTGGGGGCGATCAGCCCCAGCATTTT. Its translation is CASSSLQGGGDQPQHF.

This chain uses TRBV7-3 with TRBJ2-1; 7 nucleotides line up with TRBD2. Germline V gene data show CDR1 as SGHTA and CDR2 as FQGTGA. CDR3 length: 16 residues. Germline trimming cut 1 base from V and 6 bases from J; bases unmatched to any gene: 9. CDR3 bases: TGTGCCAGCAGCTTAAACGCGGGAGTGGGATCCAATGAGCAGTTCTTC. Protein: CASSLNAGVGSNEQFF.

The V gene is TRBV18, the J gene TRBJ1-4, with TRBD1 as a possible D gene (6 bases). Germline V gene sequence: CDR1 KGHSH, CDR2 LQKENI. V lost 3 bases, J lost 7 bases, and 15 bases lay in between. This CDR3 has 15 amino acids. The CDR3 here is CASSPASQGGEKLFF. The DNA of the CDR3 is TGTGCCAGCTCACCCGCGTCACAGGGAGGTGAAAAACTGTTTTTT.

CDR3 sequence (DNA): TGTGCCAGCAGCGTCCAGGGGGTGGGTGAAAAACTGTTTTTT. This encodes CASSVQGVGEKLFF. V and J are TRBV9 and TRBJ1-4; 7 bases line up with TRBD1. Looked up from germline, CDR1 is SGDLS and CDR2 is YYNGEE. V lost 2 bases to trimming and J lost 7 bases; unmatched junction nucleotides: 5. The length of the CDR3 is 14 residues.

The rearrangement links TRBV6-1 to TRBJ1-5, with TRBD1 matching over 7 bases. The CDR3 runs 14 residues. Germline assignment: CDR1 MNHNS and CDR2 SASEGT. The V and J ends lost 0 bases and 7 bases, in that order; junction bases with no gene match: 3. The chain's CDR3 is CASSEADRMQPQHF. The DNA for the CDR3 is TGTGCCAGCAGTGAAGCGGACAGGATGCAGCCCCAGCATTTT.

The V and J genes are TRBV19 and TRBJ2-3; possible D gene TRBD1, 6 bases. The V gene's germline CDR1 is LNHDA and CDR2 SQIVND (reference sequence). Trimming took off 5 bases at V and 0 bases at J, with 9 bases between the two ends. This CDR3 is 14 amino acids long. CDR3 in amino acids: CASSPGHSTDTQYF. The CDR3 DNA follows: TGTGCCAGTAGTCCGGGACACAGCACAGATACGCAGTATTTT. Full variable domain (rest looked up from reference TRBV19 and TRBJ2-3): DGGITQSPKYLFRKEGQNVTLSCEQNLNHDAMYWYRQDPGQGLRLIYYSQIVNDFQKGDIAEGYSVSREKKESFPLTVTSAQKNPTAFYLCASSPGHSTDTQYFGPGTRLTVL.

This clone occurred a few times. This sequence joins TRBV18 and TRBJ2-3; no clear D gene. The ends were cut back, 6 bases at V and 3 bases at J, with 16 bases in the middle. Germline CDR1 reads KGHSH; CDR2 reads LQKENI. This CDR3 has 15 amino acids. The CDR3 sequence: CASSPLGLRTDTQYF. The DNA of the CDR3 is TGTGCCAGCTCGCCGCTCGGGCTTCGTACAGATACGCAGTATTTT.

In its sample, this clone was seen a few times. The chain combines TRBV29-1 with TRBJ1-2; D is ambiguous. The CDR3 contains 13 residues. The V end lost 4 bases, the J end lost 4 bases, and 13 bases lay between the germline ends. The germline CDR1 and CDR2 sequences are SQVTM and ANQGSEA. The CDR3 DNA sequence: TGCAGCGTTGTGACACCCAGAATCTATGGCTACACCTTC. It encodes CSVVTPRIYGYTF.

The chain uses TRBV6-1 and TRBJ1-2, with a tentative D call TRBD1 (5 bases). This CDR3 region has 15 residues. Trimming took 5 bases from V and 3 from J, leaving 16 bases between them. In germline, CDR1 is MNHNS, CDR2 SASEGT. Here the CDR3 reads CASSPLNQGYYGYTF. CDR3 bases: TGTGCCAGCAGTCCCCTGAATCAGGGATACTATGGCTACACCTTC.

This rearrangement joins TRBV27 to TRBJ1-2, with TRBD1 as a possible D gene (5 bases). The CDR3 covers 16 residues. V was clipped by 5 bases and J by 7 bases, with 23 bases between them. Germline V gives CDR1 MNHEY, CDR2 SMNVEV (reference sequence). CDR3 residues: CASSTRWGVGGSGYTF. Written as DNA, the CDR3 is TGTGCCAGCAGTACCCGGTGGGGGGTAGGAGGGTCTGGCTACACCTTC.

This clone was observed many times. The chain couples TRBV28 to TRBJ1-6, with 11 bases aligning to TRBD1. Germline CDR1 and CDR2: MDHEN and SYDVKM. This CDR3 contains 13 residues. J was trimmed by 9 bases and V by 10 bases; bases with no gene match: 5. The CDR3 loop reads CAITGTGGSPLHF. The CDR3 DNA is TGTGCCATAACCGGGACAGGGGGTTCACCCCTCCACTTT.

Only one count was recorded for this clone. The V gene is TRBV5-5, the J gene TRBJ1-5, with a possible D match to TRBD1 (6 bases). The germline V gene has CDR1 SGHKS and CDR2 YYEKEE (reference sequence). The ends were cut back, 4 bases at V and 6 bases at J, with 17 bases in the middle. The CDR3 runs to 15 residues. The CDR3 sequence is CASSNQQGGGQPQHF. In DNA form, the CDR3 reads TGTGCCAGCAGCAATCAACAGGGAGGTGGTCAGCCCCAGCATTTT.

Written as DNA, the CDR3 is TGTGCCAGCAGGGCGGGAGCTGAGCAGTTCTTC. This encodes CASRAGAEQFF. The gene calls are TRBV2 and TRBJ2-1; 7 positions match TRBD2. The CDR3 runs 11 residues. The trim removed 6 bases at V and 9 bases at J, leaving 2 bases unmatched. Germline loops: CDR1 SNHLY, CDR2 FYNNEI.

The chain recombines TRBV5-4 with TRBJ2-7; D is undetermined. Per germline, CDR1 SGHNT and CDR2 YYREEE (reference sequence). V was trimmed by 5 bases and J by 5 bases, leaving 17 bases between them. There are 14 residues in the CDR3. The CDR3 sequence is CASSNPSSPNEQYF. CDR3 bases: TGTGCCAGCAGTAACCCCTCTAGTCCCAACGAGCAGTACTTC.

The CDR3 DNA sequence: TGTGCCAGCAGCTTCAATTCTGGGGCCAACGTCCTGACTTTC. Translating gives CASSFNSGANVLTF. The chain links TRBV7-9 to TRBJ2-6, with D unclear. CDR1 and CDR2 from the germline V gene are SEHNR and FQNEAQ (reference sequence). Trimming cost V 3 bases and J 1 base, with 4 bases left between them. CDR3 size: 14 residues.

This chain connects TRBV5-4 to TRBJ2-3; 7 bases match TRBD2. The CDR3 covers 15 residues. Trimming at V came to 4 bases and at J to 3 bases, leaving 8 bases not matched to a gene. The germline V gene has CDR1 SGHNT and CDR2 YYREEE (reference sequence). CDR3 in DNA: TGTGCCAGCAGCCGGGACTACTCGGAAACAGATACGCAGTATTTT. It specifies CASSRDYSETDTQYF.

The V and J genes are TRBV18 and TRBJ1-5; D unresolved. The CDR3 runs to 14 residues. In germline, CDR1 is KGHSH, CDR2 LQKENI. Trimming took 3 bases from V and 3 from J, leaving 9 bases between them. CDR3 in amino acids: CASSPYDNNQPQHF. Here the CDR3 DNA reads TGTGCCAGCTCACCCTACGATAACAATCAGCCCCAGCATTTT. Looking up the rest from reference TRBV18 and TRBJ1-5 gives the full variable domain: NAGVMQNPRHLVRRRGQEARLRCSPMKGHSHVYWYRQLPEEGLKFMVYLQKENIIDESGMPKERFSAEFPKEGPSILRIQQVVRGDSAAYFCASSPYDNNQPQHFGDGTRLSIL.

The genes are TRBV14 and TRBJ2-1; 7 bases agree with TRBD1. The CDR3 consists of 16 residues. In germline, CDR1 is SGHDN, CDR2 FVKESK. V was clipped by 4 bases and J by 3 bases; unmatched bases: 9. The CDR3 coding sequence is TGTGCCAGCAGCCGCGCCGGGACAGACCTCTACAATGAGCAGTTCTTC. Translating it yields CASSRAGTDLYNEQFF.

The chain joins TRBV18 to TRBJ1-2; TRBD1 might be the D (5 bases). CDR1 is KGHSH and CDR2 is LQKENI in the germline V gene. V was trimmed by 1 base and J by 3 bases, leaving 9 bases between them. The CDR3 loop spans 14 amino acids. The CDR3 is CASSPRQGDYGYTF. CDR3 bases: TGTGCCAGCTCACCACGCCAGGGTGACTATGGCTACACCTTC.